This TCR beta chain was sequenced in a study of blood T cell repertoires in COVID-19 (TCRdb year 2020). For the wider study: Samples covering the acute and convalescent phases of COVID-19 were provided by collaborators in the United States, Italy and Spain. The prospective study material was composed of cDNA or gDNA derived from T cells, B-cell-depleted T cells, or PBMCs. Subjects who had been exposed to COVID-19, were actively infected with it, or had recovered from it provided the deeply sampled blood TCRbeta repertoires that made up the dataset. The repertoires were made available in a free public database intended to serve as a resource for research on the immune response to SARS-CoV-2. The samples were drawn from the first 160 participants of the ongoing ImmuneRACE study and from 1,200 or so subjects provided by 6 global collaborators. The sample metadata nearly always contained a de-identified subject ID, COVID-19 status, age in years and sex. Where HLA class I and class II types were available, the types were taken from metadata supplied by the sample provider, not from assay-based typing. Overall study outcomes, separate from this receptor: How much clinical and demographic metadata was included differed by source and by participant, and the metadata was provided uncurated.

For this chain, trimming is 8 bases at the V end and 4 bases at the J end, and the number of junction bases without a gene match is 16. The cysteine opens and the phenylalanine closes a CDR3 of 18 amino acids. The CDR3 DNA has 54 bases and is translated from base 1. CDR1 and CDR2, per the germline V gene, are MDHEN and SYDVKM. In the prospective study, participants were about 18 to 90 years old, resided in about two dozen geographic areas of the United States, and were enrolled through a virtual design. Cohort assignment in the prospective study relied on participant-reported clinical history from a screening survey and a study questionnaire. Exposed participants had been in contact with someone with a PCR-confirmed or clinician-diagnosed COVID-19 case within 2 weeks of study entry. In the prospective study, mobile phlebotomists collected whole blood, serum and a nasopharyngeal or oropharyngeal swab from each participant. Prospective study participants could optionally give additional blood draws and questionnaires over a roughly two-month period. Before DNA extraction, prospective study blood samples were shipped either frozen or at room temperature.

As concerns this clone: What antigen it recognizes has not been identified. No much larger clonotype is one base removed from it; base qualities were not supplied.

The immunoSEQ Assay, a bias-controlled multiplex PCR, was used to amplify TCRbeta CDR3 regions from genomic DNA. For the original study's pipeline: The number of nucleated cells in each sample was estimated from the amplification of reference gene primers within the assay. To quantify the absolute abundance of each unique TCRbeta CDR3 rearrangement, sequence reads were collapsed and filtered. For each sample, productive Simpson clonality was calculated by taking the square root of Simpson's diversity index across productive rearrangements. As stored in TCRdb, this immuneACCESS dataset retains in-frame rearrangements with V and J assigned. A fraction of the clones does not appear; measured against another copy, unresolved V genes explain less than half of the discrepancy, and the remainder lacks a known reason. V and J calls and clone size are copied from that table; D and trimming were computed from the DNA. The sample yields some 240,000 clones; about 85% were counted once. The ten most abundant clones make up roughly 6.7% of the sample.

The specimen was PBMCs or T cells enriched from blood (not recorded which). Here the chain combines TRBV28 and TRBJ2-2; a stretch of 10 junction bases matches TRBD1. The sequence came from a woman between 50 and 59 years old who had been exposed to COVID-19. The CDR3 corresponds to CASGTGTGVGLSTGELFF. The nucleotide sequence is TGTGCCAGCGGGACCGGGACAGGGGTTGGACTAAGCACCGGGGAGCTGTTTTTT.